This T cell receptor beta chain was documented in a study of T-cell reconstitution after alpha-beta-depleted transplantation in children. Unique molecular identifiers were built into the TCRbeta library. MiXCR, applied by TCRdb to the PCR reads, yields one record per CDR3 protein. Altogether 900,000 or so distinct CDR3 sequences are present, 16% being singletons, with the ten largest covering 5%. The sample holds one count of this clonotype. Antigen unknown. The junction and the germline gene differ at one end; a read error may be behind it. The CDR3 extends over 18 amino acids. The germline V gene has CDR1 SGDLS and CDR2 YYNGEE. Findings and caveats of the study: TCRbeta diversity was high at day 60 in some patients (a result of surviving recipient T cells and thymic progenitors). Where alpha-beta T cells came from about two months after transplant was reportedly several hundred expanded graft clones. A year had passed since transplant, and T-cell counts and diversity by then came mostly from newly produced T cells.

The sequencing used PBMCs, mostly from graft donor cells, collected 360 days after TCRalphabeta/CD19-depleted stem cell transplant. The receptor was derived from a male patient younger than 18 who had a stem cell transplant for acute lymphoblastic leukemia, so the T cells may come from the graft donor. The J gene is TRBJ2-3, the V gene TRBV9, with 14 bases that match TRBD2. Here the CDR3 DNA reads TGTGCCAGCAGCGAACGTCCCGGGACTAGCGGGAGATCAGATACGCAGGATTTT. Translating it yields CASSERPGTSGRSDTQDF.